These T cell receptor beta chains were read from a single sample in a study of T cells in Graves' hyperthyroidism and ophthalmopathy. TCRdb reanalysed the multiplex PCR reads using MiXCR and keeps one entry per CDR3 protein. The sample consists of 650,000 to 700,000 distinct CDR3 sequences, around a sixth of them appearing once. What was sequenced was blood. All receptors come from a man in his forties or fifties with Graves' hyperthyroidism. Each CDR3 is given with its conserved first and last residue. D genes are given only for firm matches. Some rows mark clone size as missing; the rest say once, few, many or name a class of expanded clone.

abundance,v_gene,d_gene,j_gene,CDR3nt,CDR3aa
.,TRBV7-9,TRBD2,TRBJ2-7,TGTGCCAGCAGCTTAGCTAAAACTAGCGGGAGATGGGACGAGCAGTACTTC,CASSLAKTSGRWDEQYF
.,TRBV20-1,.,TRBJ2-1,TGCAGTGCCCAACGGGGGACCCCCTTGAATGAGCAGTTCTTC,CSAQRGTPLNEQFF
few,TRBV3-1,.,TRBJ2-7,TGTGCCAGCAGCCAAGGACAGGCTCGGGACGAGCAGTACTTC,CASSQGQARDEQYF
few,TRBV19,.,TRBJ2-7,TGTGCCAGTAGTATTCTAGCGACCTCTGCCGAGCAGTACTTC,CASSILATSAEQYF
many,TRBV7-2,TRBD1,TRBJ1-2,TGTGCCAGCAGCTTAGGGAGGGGGCAGACCTATGGCTACACCTTC,CASSLGRGQTYGYTF
.,TRBV29-1,TRBD1,TRBJ1-3,TGCAGCGTTTCCCAGACAGGGTCTGGAAACACCATATATTTT,CSVSQTGSGNTIYF
many,TRBV20-1,.,TRBJ1-1,TGCAGTGTGCGGGCCCCGAACACTGAAGCTTTCTTT,CSVRAPNTEAFF
.,TRBV15,.,TRBJ1-5,TGTGCCACCAGCAGAGAGCCCAGGGCTTTCAATCAGCCCCAGCATTTT,CATSREPRAFNQPQHF
many,TRBV7-9,TRBD1,TRBJ2-2,TGTGCCAGCAGCACACAGGGGGCGCACACCGGGGAGCTGTTTTTT,CASSTQGAHTGELFF
.,TRBV7-3,.,TRBJ2-5,TGTGCCAGCAGCCCGTACCCCCTCCCCCAAGAGACCCAGTACTTC,CASSPYPLPQETQYF
many,TRBV12-3/TRBV12-4,TRBD2,TRBJ2-5,TGTGCCAGCAGTTCAGCGGGGCTGCTAGAGACCCAGTACTTC,CASSSAGLLETQYF
many,TRBV11-3,TRBD2,TRBJ2-3,TGTGCCAGCAGCTCCCGGACTAGCGGTAGCACAGATACGCAGTATTTT,CASSSRTSGSTDTQYF
many,TRBV7-9,.,TRBJ1-1,TGTGCCAGCAGCTTGGGCCTCGCGGAGGGCACTGAAGCTTTCTTT,CASSLGLAEGTEAFF
.,TRBV6-5,.,TRBJ1-5,TGTGCCCGCAGTTACTCGATAGGGCCCAACCGCAATCAGCCCCAGCATTTT,CARSYSIGPNRNQPQHF
.,TRBV4-1,.,TRBJ2-1,TGCGCCAGCAGCCAAGAGGGCCTGGCCTACAATGAGCAGTTCTTC,CASSQEGLAYNEQFF
many,TRBV9,TRBD2,TRBJ2-7,TGTGCCAGCAGCCCGCAAGCGGGAGAGGGGTACGAGCAGTACTTC,CASSPQAGEGYEQYF
many,TRBV27,.,TRBJ2-1,TGTGCCAGCAGTTTGGAGGGGACAAATACCTACAATGAGCAGTTCTTC,CASSLEGTNTYNEQFF
many,TRBV7-9,TRBD1,TRBJ1-1,TGTGCCAGCAGGCCCACAGGGGTAATGGGGAACACTGAAGCTTTCTTT,CASRPTGVMGNTEAFF
many,TRBV7-2,.,TRBJ2-5,TGTGCCAGCACCAATATGGACTTCCAAGAGACCCAGTACTTC,CASTNMDFQETQYF
.,TRBV5-1,TRBD2,TRBJ2-2,TGCGCCAGCAGCTTTGGACTAGGGGCCGGGGAGCTGTTTTTT,CASSFGLGAGELFF
many,TRBV12-3/TRBV12-4,TRBD2,TRBJ2-3,TGTGCCAGCAGATTAGCGGGAGTGACCACAGATACGCAGTATTTT,CASRLAGVTTDTQYF
.,TRBV27,.,TRBJ1-5,TGTGCCAGCAGGGTCGGGCAGTACAATCAGCCCCAGCATTTT,CASRVGQYNQPQHF
once,TRBV7-9,TRBD1,TRBJ2-4,TGTGCCAGCAGCTTGGGGGACAGTCTAGCCAAAAACATTCAGTACTTC,CASSLGDSLAKNIQYF
.,TRBV7-8,TRBD2,TRBJ2-1,TGTGCCAGCAGCCCCTCCTACGGACTAGCAGGGGAAAATGAGCAGTTCTTC,CASSPSYGLAGENEQFF
.,TRBV5-4,.,TRBJ2-1,TGTGCCGCAGGGATACAGATTAATGAGCAGTTCTTC,CAAGIQINEQFF
few,TRBV19,.,TRBJ2-7,TGTGCCAGTAGGCAAACAGGGAATCTGTACGAGCAGTACTTC,CASRQTGNLYEQYF
many,TRBV27,TRBD1,TRBJ2-2,TGTGCCAGCAGCCGCTACGACAGGGGGCATGGGGAGCTGTTTTTT,CASSRYDRGHGELFF
many,TRBV7-2,TRBD2,TRBJ2-5,TGTGCCAGCAGTCGGGAGGGGATGAGCCAGTACTTC,CASSREGMSQYF
.,TRBV6-2/TRBV6-3,TRBD2,TRBJ2-1,TGTGCCAGCAGTTCCTCGACTAGCGGAGCCTACAATGAGCAGTTCTTC,CASSSSTSGAYNEQFF
.,TRBV27,TRBD1,TRBJ1-1,TGTGCCAGCAGTTTACGGGACAGGGTAAGGAACCCTGAAGCTTTCTTT,CASSLRDRVRNPEAFF
.,TRBV6-2/TRBV6-3,.,TRBJ1-1,TGTGCCAGCCGCAGGGTATTGCGGACTGAAGCTTTCTTT,CASRRVLRTEAFF
many,TRBV24-1,.,TRBJ2-7,TGTGCCACCAGTGATTCCACGGCAGGACAGAAGTACGACGAGCAGTACTTC,CATSDSTAGQKYDEQYF
.,TRBV4-1,.,TRBJ2-3,TGCGCCAGCAGCCAAGATCAATTCACAGATACGCAGTATTTT,CASSQDQFTDTQYF
.,TRBV13,.,TRBJ2-3,TGTGCCAGCAGCTTAGGGGGTCAGGTCCTAAGCACAGATACGCAGTATTTT,CASSLGGQVLSTDTQYF
.,TRBV19,TRBD1,TRBJ1-1,TGTGCCAGTAGTATAGCCTGGACAGGGGGCCACACTGAAGCTTTCTTT,CASSIAWTGGHTEAFF